This entry concerns a single T cell receptor (beta chain). Which antigen it targets is not known. No quality values exist for individual bases; no much larger clone is one base distant. This record comes from a study of blood T cell repertoires in COVID-19 (TCRdb year 2020). Turning to the overall study: Samples covering the acute and convalescent phases of COVID-19 were provided by collaborators in the United States, Italy and Spain. The samples were drawn from two sources: the first 160 participants of the ongoing ImmuneRACE study, and 1,000 to 1,500 subjects contributed by 6 global collaborators. The repertoires were released in a freely available public database meant as a resource for research on the immune response to SARS-CoV-2. Where available, HLA class I and class II types were taken from metadata supplied by the sample provider and were not determined by assay-based typing. Subjects who had been exposed to COVID-19, were actively infected with it, or had recovered from it provided the deeply sampled blood TCRbeta repertoires that made up the dataset. The sample metadata nearly always contained a de-identified subject ID, COVID-19 status, age in years and sex. The material from the prospective study consisted of cDNA or gDNA derived from T cells, B-cell-depleted T cells, or PBMCs. Summary of the overall study and its limitations: Clinical and demographic metadata were provided uncurated, with the amount varying by source and participant.

TCRbeta CDR3 regions were amplified from genomic DNA by means of the immunoSEQ Assay, a bias-controlled multiplex PCR. Concerning the study's data processing: Nucleated cell counts per sample were estimated from amplification of reference gene primers within the assay. To quantify the absolute abundance of each unique TCRbeta CDR3 rearrangement, sequence reads were collapsed and filtered. Productive Simpson clonality was computed per sample as the square root of Simpson's diversity index over productive rearrangements. Imported from immuneACCESS, the table was reduced by TCRdb to in-frame sequences with V and J called. These copies leave out some clones; in studies compared against another copy, an unresolved V gene accounts for under half, and the cause of the remainder is not known. V, J and clone size are those of that table, while D and trimming were read from the DNA. The sample profile shows about 200,000 clones; around nine tenths of them were found once. The ten largest clones capture around 1.6% of the sample.

V ends up 2 bases short and J 2 bases short, with an unmatched junction base count of 17. The CDR3 covers 19 residues, taking in both the cysteine and the phenylalanine. The retained sequence is limited to the CDR3, 57 bases, with the frame set at the first base. From a lookup of the germline V gene (reference sequence), CDR1 and CDR2 are GTSNPN and SVGIG. The collaborating institutions used their own protocols to collect whole blood in K2EDTA tubes. Collaborator samples were shipped for TCRbeta analysis as frozen whole blood, isolated PBMCs, or DNA extracted from either sample type. The sequenced sample was peripheral blood. This chain is built from TRBV30 and TRBJ1-5; the central 8 bases match TRBD1. The TCR originated in a man between 18 and 35 years old with active or convalescent COVID-19. The CDR3: CAWSSTGTGLGSGNQPQHF. The bases read TGTGCCTGGAGTTCTACCGGGACAGGATTGGGTAGCGGCAATCAGCCCCAGCATTTT.